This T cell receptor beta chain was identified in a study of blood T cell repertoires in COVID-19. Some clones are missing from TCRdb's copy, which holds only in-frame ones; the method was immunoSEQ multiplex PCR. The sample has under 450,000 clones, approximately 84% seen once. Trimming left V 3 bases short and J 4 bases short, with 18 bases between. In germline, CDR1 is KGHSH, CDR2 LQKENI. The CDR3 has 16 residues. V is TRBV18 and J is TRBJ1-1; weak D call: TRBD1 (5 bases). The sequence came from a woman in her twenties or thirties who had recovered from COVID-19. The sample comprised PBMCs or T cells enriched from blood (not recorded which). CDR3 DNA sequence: TGTGCCAGCTCACCTCTTTCGGGGGGTCCATCCACTGAAGCTTTCTTT. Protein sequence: CASSPLSGGPSTEAFF.